This TCR beta chain was recorded in a study of T cells in Graves' hyperthyroidism and ophthalmopathy. Whole-study findings and limits: A model of 13 V-J features distinguished ophthalmopathy from stable hyperthyroidism. Most expanded thyroid clonotypes above 0.001 recurred in blood.

In its sample, this clonotype was seen many times. Its antigen is undetermined. Regions amplified from RNA transcripts were the TCR beta CDR3 regions. The TCR CDR3 was amplified in a first-round RT-PCR using the HTBI primer set. TCRdb called the multiplex PCR reads again in MiXCR, with one record for every CDR3 protein. This table holds about 640,000 distinct CDR3 sequences, less than 25% found once. The sequence derives from a man under 40 with Graves' ophthalmopathy. Specimen: blood.

The CDR3 DNA is TGTGCCAGCAATCTGAGTCCGGGGCTCTATGGCTACACCTTC. The encoded protein is CASNLSPGLYGYTF. The chain recombines TRBV6-1 with TRBJ1-2, with D perhaps matching TRBD1 (5 bases). This CDR3 has 14 residues. Germline V gene sequence: CDR1 MNHNS, CDR2 SASEGT. V lost 7 bases and J lost 4, with 16 bases in between.